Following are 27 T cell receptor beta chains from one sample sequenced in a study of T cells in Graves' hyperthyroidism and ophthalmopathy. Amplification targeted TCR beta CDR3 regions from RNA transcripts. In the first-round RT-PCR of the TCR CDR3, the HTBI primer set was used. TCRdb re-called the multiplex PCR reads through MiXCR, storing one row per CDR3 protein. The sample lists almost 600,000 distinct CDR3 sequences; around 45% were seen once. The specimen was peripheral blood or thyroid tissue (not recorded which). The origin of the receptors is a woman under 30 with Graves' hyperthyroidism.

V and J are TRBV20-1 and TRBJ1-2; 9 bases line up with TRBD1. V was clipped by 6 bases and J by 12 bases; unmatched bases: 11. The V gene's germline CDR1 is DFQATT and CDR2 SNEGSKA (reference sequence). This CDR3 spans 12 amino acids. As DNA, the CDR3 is TGCAGTGCAGGGACAGGGTTGTCCGGAAACACCTTC. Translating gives CSAGTGLSGNTF.

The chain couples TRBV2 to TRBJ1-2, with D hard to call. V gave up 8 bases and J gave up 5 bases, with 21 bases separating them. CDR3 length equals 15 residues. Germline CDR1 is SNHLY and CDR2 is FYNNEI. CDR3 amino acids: CASSDRAGTGYGYTF. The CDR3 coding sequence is TGTGCCAGCTCCGATCGGGCTGGAACCGGGTATGGCTACACCTTC.

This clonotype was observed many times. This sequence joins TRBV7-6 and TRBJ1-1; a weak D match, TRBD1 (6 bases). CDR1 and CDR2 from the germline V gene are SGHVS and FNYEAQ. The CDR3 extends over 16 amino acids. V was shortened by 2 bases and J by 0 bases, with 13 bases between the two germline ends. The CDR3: CASSLFADSMNTEAFF. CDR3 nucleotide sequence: TGTGCCAGCAGCTTATTTGCGGACAGCATGAACACTGAAGCTTTCTTT.

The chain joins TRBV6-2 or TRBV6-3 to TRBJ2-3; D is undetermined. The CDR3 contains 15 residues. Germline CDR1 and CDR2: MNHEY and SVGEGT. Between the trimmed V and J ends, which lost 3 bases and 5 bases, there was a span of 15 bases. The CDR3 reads CASSYRAPTGDTQYF. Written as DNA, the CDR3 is TGTGCCAGCAGTTATCGGGCCCCCACGGGAGATACGCAGTATTTT.

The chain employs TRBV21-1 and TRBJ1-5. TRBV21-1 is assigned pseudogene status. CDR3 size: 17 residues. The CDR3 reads CASRQTSGLAGEQTQHF. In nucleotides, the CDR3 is TGTGCCAGCAGACAAACCTCGGGACTAGCGGGAGAACAGACCCAGCATTTT.

CDR3 sequence reads: CASSHRTAYNEQFF. CDR3 in DNA: TGTGCCAGCAGTCATCGGACTGCGTACAATGAGCAGTTCTTC. This chain joins TRBV11-1 and TRBJ2-1; D possibly corresponds to TRBD2 (5 bases). This CDR3 comprises 14 residues. The V gene lost 6 bases and the J gene lost 4 bases, with 13 bases spanning the gap. Germline-derived CDR1 and CDR2 are SGHAT and FQDESV (reference sequence). Based on the CDR3 plus reference TRBV11-1 and TRBJ2-1, the full variable domain is EAEVAQSPRYKITEKSQAVAFWCDPISGHATLYWYRQILGQGPELLVQFQDESVVDDSQLPKDRFSAERLKGVDSTLKIQPAELGDSAMYLCASSHRTAYNEQFFGPGTRLTVL.

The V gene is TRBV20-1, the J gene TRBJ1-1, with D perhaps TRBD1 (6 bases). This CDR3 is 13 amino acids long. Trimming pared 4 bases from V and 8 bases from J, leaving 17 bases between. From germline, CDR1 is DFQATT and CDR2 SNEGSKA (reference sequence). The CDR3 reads CSAKRGGAREAFF. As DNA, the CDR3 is TGCAGTGCTAAGCGTGGGGGGGCGCGGGAAGCTTTCTTT.

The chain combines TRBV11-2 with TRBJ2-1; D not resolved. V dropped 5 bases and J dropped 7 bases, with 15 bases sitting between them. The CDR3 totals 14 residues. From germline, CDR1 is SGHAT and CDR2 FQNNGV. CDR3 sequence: CASSPLSTRNEQFF. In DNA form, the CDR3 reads TGTGCCAGCAGCCCCTTATCGACTCGTAATGAGCAGTTCTTC.

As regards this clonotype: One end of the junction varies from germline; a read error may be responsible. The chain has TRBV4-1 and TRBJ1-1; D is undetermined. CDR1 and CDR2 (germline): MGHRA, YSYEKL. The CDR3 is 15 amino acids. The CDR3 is CASSQETLGNTEAFF. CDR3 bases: TGCGCCAGCAGCCAAGAAACGCTGGGGAACACTGAAGCCTTCTTT.

The CDR3 coding sequence is TGTGCCACCAGCAGCCGCTCAGGGACCACTGTTCGGGAGCAGTACTTC. Protein sequence: CATSSRSGTTVREQYF. The rearrangement uses TRBV15 and TRBJ2-7; D may match TRBD1 or TRBD2 (5 bases each). Trimming took 3 bases from V and 7 from J, leaving 22 bases between them. The CDR3 loop spans 16 amino acids. Germline V gives CDR1 LNHNV, CDR2 YYDKDF (reference sequence).

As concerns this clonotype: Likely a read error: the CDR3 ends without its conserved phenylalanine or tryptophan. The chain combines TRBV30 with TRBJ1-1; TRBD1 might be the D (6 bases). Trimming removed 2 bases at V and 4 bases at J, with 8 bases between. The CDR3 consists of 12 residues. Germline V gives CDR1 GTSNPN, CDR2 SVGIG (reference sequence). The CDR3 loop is CAWSQGPTEAFL. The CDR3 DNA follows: TGTGCCTGGAGTCAGGGGCCCACTGAAGCTTTCCTT.

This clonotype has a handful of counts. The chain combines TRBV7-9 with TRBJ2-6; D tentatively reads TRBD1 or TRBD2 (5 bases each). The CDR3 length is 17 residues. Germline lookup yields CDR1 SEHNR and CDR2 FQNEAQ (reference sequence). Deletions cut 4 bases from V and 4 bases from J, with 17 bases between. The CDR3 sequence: CASSSGGFTGGANVLTF. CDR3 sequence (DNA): TGTGCCAGCAGCTCTGGGGGTTTCACCGGCGGGGCCAACGTCCTGACTTTC.

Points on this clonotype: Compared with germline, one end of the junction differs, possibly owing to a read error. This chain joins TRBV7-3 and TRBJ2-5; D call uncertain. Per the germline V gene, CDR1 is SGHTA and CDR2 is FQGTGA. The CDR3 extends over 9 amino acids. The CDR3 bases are TGCGCCAGCAGCCAAGAATTGGGCTTC. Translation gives CASSQELGF. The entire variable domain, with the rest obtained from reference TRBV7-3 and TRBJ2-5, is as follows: GAGVSQTPSNKVTEKGKYVELRCDPISGHTALYWYRQSLGQGPEFLIYFQGTGAADDSGLPNDRFFAVRPEGSVSTLKIQRTERGDSAVYLCASSQELGFGPGTRLLVL.

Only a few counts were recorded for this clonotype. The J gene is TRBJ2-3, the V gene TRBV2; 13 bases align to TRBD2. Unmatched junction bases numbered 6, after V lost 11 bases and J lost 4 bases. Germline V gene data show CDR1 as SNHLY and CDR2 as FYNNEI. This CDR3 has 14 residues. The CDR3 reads CAAGLAGIADTQYF. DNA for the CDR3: TGTGCCGCGGGACTAGCGGGAATCGCAGATACGCAGTATTTT.

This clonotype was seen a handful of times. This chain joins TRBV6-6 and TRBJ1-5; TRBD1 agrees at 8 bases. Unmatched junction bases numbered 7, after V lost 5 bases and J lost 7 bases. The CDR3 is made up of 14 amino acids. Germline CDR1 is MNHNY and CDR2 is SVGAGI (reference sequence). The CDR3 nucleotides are TGTGCCAGCAGTCCAGACAGGGGTCGGCAGCCCCAGCATTTT. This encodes CASSPDRGRQPQHF.

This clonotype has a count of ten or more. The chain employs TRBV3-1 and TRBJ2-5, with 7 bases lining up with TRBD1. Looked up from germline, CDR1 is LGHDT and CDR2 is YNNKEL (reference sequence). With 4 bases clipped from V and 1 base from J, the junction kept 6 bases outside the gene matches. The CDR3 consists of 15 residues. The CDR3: CASSPDRDVQETQYF. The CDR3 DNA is TGTGCCAGCAGCCCCGACAGGGACGTCCAAGAGACCCAGTACTTC.

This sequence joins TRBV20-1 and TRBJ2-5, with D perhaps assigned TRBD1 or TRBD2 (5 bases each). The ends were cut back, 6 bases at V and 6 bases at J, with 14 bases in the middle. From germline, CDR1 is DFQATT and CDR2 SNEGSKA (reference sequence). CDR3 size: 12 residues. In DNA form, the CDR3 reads TGCAGTGCACTTGGGGCTAGCCAGACCCAGTACTTC. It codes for CSALGASQTQYF.

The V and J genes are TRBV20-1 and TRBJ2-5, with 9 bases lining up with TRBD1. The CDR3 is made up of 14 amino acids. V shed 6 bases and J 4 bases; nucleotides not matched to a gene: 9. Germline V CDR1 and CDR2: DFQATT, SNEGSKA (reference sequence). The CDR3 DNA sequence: TGCAGTGCGGACAGGGGAGGGTTGACAGAGACCCAGTACTTC. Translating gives CSADRGGLTETQYF.

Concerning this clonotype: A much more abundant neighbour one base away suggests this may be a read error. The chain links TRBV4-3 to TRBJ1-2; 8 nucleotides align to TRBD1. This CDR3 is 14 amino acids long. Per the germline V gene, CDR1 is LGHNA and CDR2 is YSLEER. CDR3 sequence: CAGSQDRTGNGYTF. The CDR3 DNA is TGCGCCGGCAGCCAAGATCGGACAGGGAATGGCTACACCTTC.

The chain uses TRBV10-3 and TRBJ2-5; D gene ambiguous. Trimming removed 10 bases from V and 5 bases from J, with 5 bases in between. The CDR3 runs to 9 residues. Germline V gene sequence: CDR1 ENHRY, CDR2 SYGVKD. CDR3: CATLETQYF. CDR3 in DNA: TGTGCCACCCTGGAGACCCAGTACTTC.

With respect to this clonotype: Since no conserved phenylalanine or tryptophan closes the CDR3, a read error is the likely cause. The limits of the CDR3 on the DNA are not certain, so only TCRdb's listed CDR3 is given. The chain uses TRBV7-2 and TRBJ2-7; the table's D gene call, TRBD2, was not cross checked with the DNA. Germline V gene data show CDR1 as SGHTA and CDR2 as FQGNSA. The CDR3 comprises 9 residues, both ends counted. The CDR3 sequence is CASSLELAG.

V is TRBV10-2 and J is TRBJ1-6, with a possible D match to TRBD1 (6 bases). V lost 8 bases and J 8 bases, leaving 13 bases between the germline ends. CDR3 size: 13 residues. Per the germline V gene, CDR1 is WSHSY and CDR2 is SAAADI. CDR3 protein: CASADRSYSPLHF. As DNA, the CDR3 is TGCGCCAGCGCTGACAGGAGTTATTCACCCCTCCACTTT.

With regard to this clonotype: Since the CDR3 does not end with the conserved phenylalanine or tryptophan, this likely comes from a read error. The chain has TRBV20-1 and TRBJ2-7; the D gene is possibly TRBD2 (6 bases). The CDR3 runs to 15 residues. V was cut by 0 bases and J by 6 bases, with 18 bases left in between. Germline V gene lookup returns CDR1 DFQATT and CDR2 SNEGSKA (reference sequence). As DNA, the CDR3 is TGCAGTGCTAGAGACCGGGGGTGGGGGAACACCGAGCAGTACCTC. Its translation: CSARDRGWGNTEQYL.

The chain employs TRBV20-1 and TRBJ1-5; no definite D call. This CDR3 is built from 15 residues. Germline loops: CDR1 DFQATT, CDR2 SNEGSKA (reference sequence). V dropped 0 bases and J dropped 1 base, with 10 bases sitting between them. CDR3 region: CSAREGLQSNQPQHF. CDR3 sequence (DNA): TGCAGTGCTAGAGAGGGGTTGCAAAGCAATCAGCCCCAGCATTTT.

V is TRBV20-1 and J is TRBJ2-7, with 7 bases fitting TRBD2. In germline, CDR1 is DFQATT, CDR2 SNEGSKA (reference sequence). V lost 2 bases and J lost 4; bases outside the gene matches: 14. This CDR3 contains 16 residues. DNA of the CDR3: TGCAGTGCTAGACTGGGGGGGAGGGACTCGACTTACGAGCAGTACTTC. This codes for CSARLGGRDSTYEQYF.

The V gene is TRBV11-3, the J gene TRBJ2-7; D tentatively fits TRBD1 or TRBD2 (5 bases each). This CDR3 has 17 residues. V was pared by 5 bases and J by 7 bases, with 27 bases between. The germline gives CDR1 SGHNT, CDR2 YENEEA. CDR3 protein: CASSPRDQSFPSHEQYF. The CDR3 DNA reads TGTGCCAGCAGCCCCCGGGACCAGAGTTTCCCGTCCCATGAGCAGTACTTC.

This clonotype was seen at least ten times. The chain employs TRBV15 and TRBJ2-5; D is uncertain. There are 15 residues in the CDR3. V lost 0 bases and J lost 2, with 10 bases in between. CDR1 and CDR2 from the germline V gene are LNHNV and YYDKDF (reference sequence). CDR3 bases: TGTGCCACCAGCAGAGATATTGGGCAACAAGAGACCCAGTACTTC. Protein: CATSRDIGQQETQYF.